This T cell receptor (beta chain) comes out of a study of metastatic and nonmetastatic thyroid tumors. About the research overall: Patients with malignant and benign thyroid disease provided blood and tumor or nodule tissue, whose repertoires were compared.

Study processing details: What underpinned the distant-metastasis classifier for papillary thyroid cancer was the set of CDR3 differences across clinicopathological groups. MiXCR re-clonotyped the PCR reads for TCRdb. In this record, the V and J calls reflect TCRdb's handling and not the investigators' own analysis. The data show 30,000 to 45,000 clones, about 26% seen once. The V gene lost 6 bases and the J gene lost 2 bases, with 14 bases spanning the gap. The CDR3 is 14 amino acids. Germline CDR1 MNHNS, CDR2 SASEGT. All patients reached thyroid surgery having received no treatment beforehand. With regard to this clone: The target antigen is unknown.

Overall study findings and caveats: Benign nodules were reported to have significantly lower TCR beta diversity than malignant thyroid tumors, in blood and tumor.

Source material: blood. V is TRBV6-1 and J is TRBJ2-7, with TRBD1 as a possible D gene (6 bases). This sequence originates from a male donor with papillary thyroid cancer or a benign thyroid nodule (not recorded which). Some clones in this sample may be carry-over from other donors' samples. Here the CDR3 DNA reads TGTGCCAGCAGGGGAGACAGGTTCGCCTACGAGCAGTACTTC. Protein product: CASRGDRFAYEQYF.